The 5 T cell receptor beta chains below come from one sample, sequenced in a study of neurological immune-mediated disorders (dated by TCRdb to between 2018 and 2021). The method behind the library was 5' RACE. Instrument used: Illumina HiSeq 2500. TCRdb cleaned the public reads at Q25 with fastp, built clones with MiXCR and kept in-frame beta chains. Each CDR3 protein gets just one entry, which takes the most common genes and DNA from the rows behind it. The sample data list around 50,000 distinct CDR3 sequences, and about 25% of these were observed just once. The top ten clones comprise approximately 23% of the sample. Source material: PBMCs. The receptors here all came from a woman in her 70s in good health.

At least ten counts were recorded for this clonotype. V and J are TRBV6-5 and TRBJ1-2, with unresolved D. Germline V gene lookup returns CDR1 MNHEY and CDR2 SVGAGI. CDR3 size: 18 residues. Between the trimmed V and J ends, which lost 2 bases and 4 bases, there was a span of 23 bases. The CDR3 DNA follows: TGTGCCAGCAGTTACCGGTCGGGCAGCCCATCAGGAGGCTATGGCTACACCTTC. As protein: CASSYRSGSPSGGYGYTF.

The V call is TRBV7-6, the J call TRBJ2-1; no clear D gene. V gave up 5 bases and J gave up 4 bases, with 18 bases separating them. CDR3 length equals 16 residues. CDR1 is SGHVS, CDR2 FNYEAQ, per germline. The chain's CDR3 is CASSIISGKNYNEQFF. CDR3 coding DNA: TGTGCCAGCAGCATAATCTCCGGCAAGAATTACAATGAGCAGTTCTTC. Complete variable domain (other parts from reference TRBV7-6 and TRBJ2-1): GAGVSQSPRYKVTKRGQDVALRCDPISGHVSLYWYRQALGQGPEFLTYFNYEAQQDKSGLPNDRFSAERPEGSISTLTIQRTEQRDSAMYRCASSIISGKNYNEQFFGPGTRLTVL.

The table lists this clonotype with a few counts. V gene TRBV5-1 combines with J gene TRBJ2-3, with 9 nucleotides matching TRBD1. This CDR3 has 16 amino acids. The ends lost 4 bases at V and 2 bases at J; junction bases unmatched: 8. Looked up from germline, CDR1 is SGHRS and CDR2 is YFSETQ. For the CDR3, the DNA is TGCGCCAGCAGCACCGGGGACAGGGCTTACACAGATACGCAGTATTTT. Amino acid sequence: CASSTGDRAYTDTQYF. The full variable domain, rest sourced from reference TRBV5-1 and TRBJ2-3, is KAGVTQTPRYLIKTRGQQVTLSCSPISGHRSVSWYQQTPGQGLQFLFEYFSETQRNKGNFPGRFSGRQFSNSRSEMNVSTLELGDSALYLCASSTGDRAYTDTQYFGPGTRLTVL.

At least ten counts were recorded for this clonotype. The chain employs TRBV28 and TRBJ2-1, with TRBD1 identical over 7 bases. CDR1 is MDHEN, CDR2 SYDVKM, per germline. V lost 6 bases to trimming and J lost 3 bases; unmatched junction nucleotides: 8. The length of the CDR3 is 15 residues. Written as DNA, the CDR3 is TGTGCCAGCAGACCCCGGGGACAGAGCTACAATGAGCAGTTCTTC. Protein sequence: CASRPRGQSYNEQFF.

This clonotype was counted at least ten times. The gene calls are TRBV6-6 and TRBJ2-7; 7 bases agree with TRBD1. V trimming: 7 bases; J trimming: 0 bases; junction bases outside the gene matches: 9. This CDR3 has 15 amino acids. Germline V lookup: CDR1 MNHNY, CDR2 SVGAGI (reference sequence). CDR3 DNA sequence: TGTGCCAGCAATTCTCAGGGGGTGAGCTCCTACGAGCAGTACTTC. Its protein product is CASNSQGVSSYEQYF.